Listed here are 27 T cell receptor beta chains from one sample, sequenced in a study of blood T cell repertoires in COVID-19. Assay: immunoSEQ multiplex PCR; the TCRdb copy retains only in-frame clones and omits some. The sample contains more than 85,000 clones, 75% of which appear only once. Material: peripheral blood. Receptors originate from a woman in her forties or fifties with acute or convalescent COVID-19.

CDR3 nucleotide sequence: TGTGCCACCAGCAAGGGCGGATCTAGCGGGGAAAACATTCAGTACTTC. It is translated as CATSKGGSSGENIQYF. V is TRBV15 and J is TRBJ2-4; TRBD2 aligns across 9 bases. Losses at the gene ends were 4 bases for V and 5 bases for J; bases not matched to a gene: 9. The CDR3 runs 16 residues. Per the germline V gene, CDR1 is LNHNV and CDR2 is YYDKDF (reference sequence).

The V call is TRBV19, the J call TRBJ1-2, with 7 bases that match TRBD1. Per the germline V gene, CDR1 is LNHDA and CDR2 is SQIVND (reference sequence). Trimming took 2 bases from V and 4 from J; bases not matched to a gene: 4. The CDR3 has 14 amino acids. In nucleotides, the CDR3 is TGTGCCAGTAGTATACAAGGGACAGCCTATGGCTACACCTTC. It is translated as CASSIQGTAYGYTF. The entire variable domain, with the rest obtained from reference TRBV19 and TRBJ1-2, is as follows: DGGITQSPKYLFRKEGQNVTLSCEQNLNHDAMYWYRQDPGQGLRLIYYSQIVNDFQKGDIAEGYSVSREKKESFPLTVTSAQKNPTAFYLCASSIQGTAYGYTFGSGTRLTVV.

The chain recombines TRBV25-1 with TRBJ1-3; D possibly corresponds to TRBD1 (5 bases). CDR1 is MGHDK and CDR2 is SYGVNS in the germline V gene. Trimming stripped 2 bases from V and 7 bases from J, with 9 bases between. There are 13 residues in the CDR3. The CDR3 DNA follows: TGTGCCAGCAGTGAAACGGGGGTTAACACCATATATTTT. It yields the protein CASSETGVNTIYF.

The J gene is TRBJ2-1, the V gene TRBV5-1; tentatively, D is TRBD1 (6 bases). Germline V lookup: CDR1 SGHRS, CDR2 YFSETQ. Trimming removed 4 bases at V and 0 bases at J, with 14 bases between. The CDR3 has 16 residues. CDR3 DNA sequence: TGCGCCAGCAGCGCGACAGGCTTCAGCTCCTACAATGAGCAGTTCTTC. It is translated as CASSATGFSSYNEQFF.

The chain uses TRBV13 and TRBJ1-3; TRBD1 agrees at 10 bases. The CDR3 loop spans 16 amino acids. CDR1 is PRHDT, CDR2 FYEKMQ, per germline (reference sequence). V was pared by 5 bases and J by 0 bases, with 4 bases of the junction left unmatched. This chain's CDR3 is CASSKGQGSSGNTIYF. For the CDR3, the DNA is TGTGCCAGCAGCAAGGGACAGGGGAGCTCTGGAAACACCATATATTTT.

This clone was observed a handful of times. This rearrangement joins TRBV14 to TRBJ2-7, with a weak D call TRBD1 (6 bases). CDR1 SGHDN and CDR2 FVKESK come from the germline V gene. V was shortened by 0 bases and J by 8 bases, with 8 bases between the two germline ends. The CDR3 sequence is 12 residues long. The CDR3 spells CASSQEQGKQYF. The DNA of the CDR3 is TGTGCCAGCAGCCAAGAACAGGGCAAGCAGTACTTC.

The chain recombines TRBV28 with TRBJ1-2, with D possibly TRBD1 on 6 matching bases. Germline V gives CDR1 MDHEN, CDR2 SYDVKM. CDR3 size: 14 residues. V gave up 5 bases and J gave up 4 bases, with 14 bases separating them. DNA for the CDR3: TGTGCCAGCAGTACAGGGCTTGGGTCCTATGGCTACACCTTC. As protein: CASSTGLGSYGYTF.

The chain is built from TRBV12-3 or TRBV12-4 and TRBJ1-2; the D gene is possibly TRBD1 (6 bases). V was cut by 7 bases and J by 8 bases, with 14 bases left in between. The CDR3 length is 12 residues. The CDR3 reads CASTAGARGYTF. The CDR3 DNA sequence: TGTGCCAGCACCGCGGGGGCGCGGGGCTACACCTTC.

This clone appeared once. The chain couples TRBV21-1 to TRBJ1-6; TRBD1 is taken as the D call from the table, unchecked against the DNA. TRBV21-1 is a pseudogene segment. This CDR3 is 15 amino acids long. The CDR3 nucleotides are TGTGCCAGCACCCCCAGTGGGACAAGGGGTTCACCCCTCCACTTT. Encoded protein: CASTPSGTRGSPLHF.

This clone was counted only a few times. The CDR3 region is CASSFLAGEETQYF. The CDR3 DNA is TGTGCCAGCAGTTTCCTAGCGGGAGAAGAGACCCAGTACTTC. The gene calls are TRBV28 and TRBJ2-5, with TRBD2 matching 10 bases. Germline V CDR1 and CDR2: MDHEN, SYDVKM. V lost 3 bases, J lost 3 bases, and 1 base stayed unmatched. The length of the CDR3 is 14 residues.

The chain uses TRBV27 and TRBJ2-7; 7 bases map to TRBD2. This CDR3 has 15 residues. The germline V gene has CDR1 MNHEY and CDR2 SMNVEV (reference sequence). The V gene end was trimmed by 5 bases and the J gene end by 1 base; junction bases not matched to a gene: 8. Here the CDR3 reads CASSPSAGRSYEQYF. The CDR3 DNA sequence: TGTGCCAGCAGTCCCTCAGCGGGGCGTTCCTACGAGCAGTACTTC.

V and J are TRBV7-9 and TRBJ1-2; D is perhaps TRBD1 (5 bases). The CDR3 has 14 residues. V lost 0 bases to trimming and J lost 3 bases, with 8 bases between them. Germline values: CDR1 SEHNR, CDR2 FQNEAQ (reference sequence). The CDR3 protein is CASSLAGADYGYTF. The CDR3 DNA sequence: TGTGCCAGCAGCTTAGCAGGGGCCGACTATGGCTACACCTTC.

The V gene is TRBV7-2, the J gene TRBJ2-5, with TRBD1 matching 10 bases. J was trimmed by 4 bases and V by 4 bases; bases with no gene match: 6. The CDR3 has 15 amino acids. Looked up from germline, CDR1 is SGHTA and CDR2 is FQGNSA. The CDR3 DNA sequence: TGTGCCAGCAGCTCCGACAGGGGGCGGACAGAGACCCAGTACTTC. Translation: CASSSDRGRTETQYF.

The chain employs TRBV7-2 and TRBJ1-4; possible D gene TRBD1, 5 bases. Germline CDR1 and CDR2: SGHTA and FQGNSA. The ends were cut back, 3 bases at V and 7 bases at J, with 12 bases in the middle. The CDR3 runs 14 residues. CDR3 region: CASSFTGSGEKLFF. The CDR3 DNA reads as TGTGCCAGCAGCTTCACAGGCTCGGGTGAAAAACTGTTTTTT.

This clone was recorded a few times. Here the CDR3 reads CASSLQGNYGYTF. The DNA for the CDR3 is TGTGCCAGCAGTCTCCAGGGCAACTATGGCTACACCTTC. The V call is TRBV6-5, the J call TRBJ1-2, with TRBD1 as a possible D gene (5 bases). Germline V gene lookup returns CDR1 MNHEY and CDR2 SVGAGI. The length of the CDR3 is 13 residues. V lost 5 bases, J lost 2 bases, and 9 bases lay in between.

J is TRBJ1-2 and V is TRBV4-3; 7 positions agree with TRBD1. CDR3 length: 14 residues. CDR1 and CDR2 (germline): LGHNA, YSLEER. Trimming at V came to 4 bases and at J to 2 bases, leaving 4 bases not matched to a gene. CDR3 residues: CASSLKTGNYGYTF. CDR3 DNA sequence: TGCGCCAGCAGCCTAAAGACAGGGAACTATGGCTACACCTTC.

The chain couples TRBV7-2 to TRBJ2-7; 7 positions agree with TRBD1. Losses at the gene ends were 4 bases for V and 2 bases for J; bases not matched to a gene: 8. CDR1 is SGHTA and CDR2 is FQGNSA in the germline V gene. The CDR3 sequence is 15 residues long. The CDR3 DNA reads TGTGCCAGCAGCTACCAACAGGGGATGACCTACGAGCAGTACTTC. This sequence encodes CASSYQQGMTYEQYF.

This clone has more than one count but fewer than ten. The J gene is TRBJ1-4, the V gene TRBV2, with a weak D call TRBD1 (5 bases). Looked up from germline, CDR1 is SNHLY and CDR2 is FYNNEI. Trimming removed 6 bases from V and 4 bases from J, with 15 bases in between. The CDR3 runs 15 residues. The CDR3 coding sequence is TGTGCCAGCAGCGACTCGGGACTGATTAATGAAAAACTGTTTTTT. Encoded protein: CASSDSGLINEKLFF.

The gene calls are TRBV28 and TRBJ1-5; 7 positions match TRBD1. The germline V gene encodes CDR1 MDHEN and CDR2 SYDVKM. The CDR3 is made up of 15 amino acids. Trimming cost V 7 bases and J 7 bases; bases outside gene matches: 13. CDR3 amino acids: CASKVGNRGGQPQHF. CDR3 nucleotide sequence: TGTGCCAGCAAGGTCGGAAACAGGGGCGGCCAGCCCCAGCATTTT.

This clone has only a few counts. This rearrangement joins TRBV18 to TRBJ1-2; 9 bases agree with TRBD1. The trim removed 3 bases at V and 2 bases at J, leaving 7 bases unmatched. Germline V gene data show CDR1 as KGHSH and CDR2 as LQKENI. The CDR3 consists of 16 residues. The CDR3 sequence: CASSPGTGSANYGYTF. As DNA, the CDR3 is TGTGCCAGCTCACCGGGGACAGGGTCGGCCAACTATGGCTACACCTTC.

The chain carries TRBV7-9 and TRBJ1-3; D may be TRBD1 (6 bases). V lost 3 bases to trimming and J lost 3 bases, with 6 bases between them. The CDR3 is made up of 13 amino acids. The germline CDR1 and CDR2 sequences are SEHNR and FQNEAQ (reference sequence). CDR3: CASSFRGGNTIYF. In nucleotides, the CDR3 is TGTGCCAGCAGCTTCAGGGGTGGAAACACCATATATTTT.

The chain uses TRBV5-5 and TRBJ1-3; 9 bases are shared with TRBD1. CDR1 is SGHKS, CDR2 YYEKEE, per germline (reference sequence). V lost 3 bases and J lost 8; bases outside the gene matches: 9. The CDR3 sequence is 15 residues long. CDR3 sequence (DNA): TGTGCCAGCAGCTCCCGGACAGGGGTAGCAGACACCATATATTTT. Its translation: CASSSRTGVADTIYF.

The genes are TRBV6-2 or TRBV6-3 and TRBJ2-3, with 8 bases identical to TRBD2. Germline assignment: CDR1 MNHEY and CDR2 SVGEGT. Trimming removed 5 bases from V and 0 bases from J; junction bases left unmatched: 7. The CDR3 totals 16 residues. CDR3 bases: TGTGCCAGCAGTCGCTGGACTAGCCGTAGCACAGATACGCAGTATTTT. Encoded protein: CASSRWTSRSTDTQYF.

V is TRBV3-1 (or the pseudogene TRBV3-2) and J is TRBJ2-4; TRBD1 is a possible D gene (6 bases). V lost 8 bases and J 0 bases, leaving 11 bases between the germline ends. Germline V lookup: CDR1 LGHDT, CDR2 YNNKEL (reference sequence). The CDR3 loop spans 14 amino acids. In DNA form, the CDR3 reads TGTGCCAGCCGGGACACTATAGCCAAAAACATTCAGTACTTC. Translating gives CASRDTIAKNIQYF.

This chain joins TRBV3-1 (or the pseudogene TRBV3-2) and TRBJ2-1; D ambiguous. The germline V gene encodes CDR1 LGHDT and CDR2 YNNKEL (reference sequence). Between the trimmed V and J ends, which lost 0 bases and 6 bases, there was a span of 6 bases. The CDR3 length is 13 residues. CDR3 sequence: CASSQDRVNEQFF. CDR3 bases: TGTGCCAGCAGCCAAGATCGAGTCAATGAGCAGTTCTTC.

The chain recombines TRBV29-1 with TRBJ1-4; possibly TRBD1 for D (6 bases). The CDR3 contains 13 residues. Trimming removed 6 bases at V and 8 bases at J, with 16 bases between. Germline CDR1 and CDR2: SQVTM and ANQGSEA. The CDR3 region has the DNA TGCAGCGTGGGGGCGGGGGGCGGGGAAAAACTGTTTTTT. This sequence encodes CSVGAGGGEKLFF.

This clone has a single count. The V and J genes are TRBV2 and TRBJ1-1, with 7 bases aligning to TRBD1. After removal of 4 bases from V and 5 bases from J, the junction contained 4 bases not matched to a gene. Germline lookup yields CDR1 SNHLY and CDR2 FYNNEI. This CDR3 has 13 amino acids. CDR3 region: CASSAQGITEAFF. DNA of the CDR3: TGTGCCAGCAGTGCACAGGGGATAACTGAAGCTTTCTTT.